This T cell receptor (beta chain) is drawn from a study of blood T cell repertoires in COVID-19. Study-wide context: Specimens from acute and convalescent COVID-19 originated in the United States, Italy and Spain. The analysed material was cDNA or gDNA that came from T cells, B-cell-depleted T cells, or PBMCs.

The CDR3 contains 13 residues. Unmatched junction bases numbered 5, after V lost 3 bases and J lost 5 bases. Germline V CDR1 and CDR2: GTSNPN, SVGIG (reference sequence). Under the authors' procedure: Reference gene primer amplification yielded estimated nucleated cell counts. Clones were read by immunoSEQ multiplex PCR, and TCRdb kept only the in-frame ones, dropping some. That table supplies the V and J calls and clone size; D and trimming were determined from the DNA. The sample holds 200,000 to 250,000 clones, 82% seen once. Sequencing used peripheral blood. This chain uses TRBV30 with TRBJ1-2; TRBD1 aligns across 8 bases. The clonotype was recovered from a woman older than 75 with acute or convalescent COVID-19. CDR3 residues: CAWRQTGGYGYTF. CDR3 nucleotide sequence: TGTGCCTGGAGGCAAACAGGGGGTTATGGCTACACCTTC.